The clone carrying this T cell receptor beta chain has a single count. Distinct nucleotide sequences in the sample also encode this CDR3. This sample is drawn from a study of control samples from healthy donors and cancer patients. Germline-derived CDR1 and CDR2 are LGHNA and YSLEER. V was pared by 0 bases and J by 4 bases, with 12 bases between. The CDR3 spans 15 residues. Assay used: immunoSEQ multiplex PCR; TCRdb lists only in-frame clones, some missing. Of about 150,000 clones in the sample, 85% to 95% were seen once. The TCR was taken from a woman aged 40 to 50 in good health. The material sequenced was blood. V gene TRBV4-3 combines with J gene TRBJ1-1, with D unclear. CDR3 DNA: TGCGCCAGCAGCCAAGAGCTGGGCCGGGGCACTGAAGCTTTCTTT. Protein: CASSQELGRGTEAFF.